The 20 T cell receptor beta chains given below trace back to one sample, sequenced in a study of OX40 agonist ivuxolimab in advanced cancers. TCRdb keeps only in-frame clones here, not all; method: immunoSEQ multiplex PCR. The table includes roughly 86,000 clones, 80% to 95% detected once. The specimen comprised CD4+ or CD8+ T cells sorted from blood, sampled in a trial of the OX40 agonist ivuxolimab. The origin of the receptors is an adult with an advanced solid tumor such as melanoma, head and neck, liver or kidney cancer.

This clone was observed a handful of times. The chain employs TRBV6-1 and TRBJ2-2; D not resolved. Trimming cost V 5 bases and J 0 bases, with 10 bases left between them. The CDR3 contains 15 residues. CDR1 is MNHNS, CDR2 SASEGT, per germline. Here the CDR3 reads CASSLGVANTGELFF. The CDR3 DNA follows: TGTGCCAGCAGTTTAGGTGTGGCGAACACCGGGGAGCTGTTTTTT.

The rearrangement joins TRBV30 to TRBJ2-1; D unresolved. The CDR3 totals 11 residues. Trimming pared 1 base from V and 8 bases from J, leaving 6 bases between. CDR1 GTSNPN and CDR2 SVGIG come from the germline V gene (reference sequence). The CDR3 nucleotides are TGTGCCTGGAGTGACTGGGATGAGCAGTTCTTC. It specifies CAWSDWDEQFF.

The V and J genes are TRBV27 and TRBJ2-7; no definite D call. The germline V gene encodes CDR1 MNHEY and CDR2 SMNVEV (reference sequence). The CDR3 runs to 14 residues. Trimming cost V 0 bases and J 3 bases, with 9 bases left between them. The chain's CDR3 is CASSLSILGYEQYF. The CDR3 region has the DNA TGTGCCAGCAGTTTATCGATTTTGGGCTACGAGCAGTACTTC.

The chain has TRBV4-2 and TRBJ2-1; TRBD2 agrees at 9 bases. Germline loops: CDR1 LGHNA, CDR2 YNFKEQ. The V gene end was trimmed by 0 bases and the J gene end by 3 bases; junction bases not matched to a gene: 3. The CDR3 runs 16 residues. The CDR3 sequence is CASSQERSGSYNEQFF. The CDR3, as DNA: TGTGCCAGCAGCCAAGAACGTAGCGGGAGCTACAATGAGCAGTTCTTC.

The CDR3: CSARVETNTEAFF. In nucleotides, the CDR3 is TGCAGCGCTAGGGTTGAAACGAACACTGAAGCTTTCTTT. This chain uses TRBV29-1 with TRBJ1-1; no definite D call. The CDR3 runs to 13 residues. Trimming shortened V by 7 bases and J by 1 base, and 13 bases separated the two germline ends. Germline V gene data show CDR1 as SQVTM and CDR2 as ANQGSEA. Combining the CDR3 with reference TRBV29-1 and TRBJ1-1 gives the whole variable domain SAVISQKPSRDICQRGTSLTIQCQVDSQVTMMFWYRQQPGQSLTLIATANQGSEATYESGFVIDKFPISRPNLTFSTLTVSNMSPEDSSIYLCSARVETNTEAFFGQGTRLTVV.

The V call is TRBV2, the J call TRBJ2-5, with no clear D. V lost 6 bases and J lost 6, with 8 bases in between. Germline lookup yields CDR1 SNHLY and CDR2 FYNNEI. The CDR3 is 11 residues long. In DNA form, the CDR3 reads TGTGCCAGCAGAATTGGGCAGACCCAGTACTTC. Translation gives CASRIGQTQYF.

The chain is built from TRBV30 and TRBJ1-3; D is undetermined. V lost 4 bases to trimming and J lost 4 bases, with 5 bases between them. Germline loops: CDR1 GTSNPN, CDR2 SVGIG (reference sequence). This CDR3 is 11 amino acids long. The chain's CDR3 is CAWIPGNTIYF. The CDR3 bases are TGTGCCTGGATTCCAGGAAACACCATATATTTT. Full variable domain (rest looked up from reference TRBV30 and TRBJ1-3): SQTIHQWPATLVQPVGSPLSLECTVEGTSNPNLYWYRQAAGRGLQLLFYSVGIGQISSEVPQNLSASRPQDRQFILSSKKLLLSDSGFYLCAWIPGNTIYFGEGSWLTVV.

CDR3 protein: CASSSTPISHEQYF. DNA of the CDR3: TGTGCCAGTAGTTCGACCCCGATTTCCCACGAGCAGTACTTC. The genes are TRBV19 and TRBJ2-7; D remains unclear. Germline V gene data show CDR1 as LNHDA and CDR2 as SQIVND (reference sequence). V gave up 5 bases and J gave up 5 bases, with 16 bases separating them. The CDR3 extends over 14 amino acids.

The chain uses TRBV7-2 and TRBJ1-1; D gene uncertain. Trimming removed 1 base from V and 3 bases from J, with 6 bases in between. Looked up from germline, CDR1 is SGHTA and CDR2 is FQGNSA. This CDR3 comprises 13 residues. The CDR3 is CASSLDTDTEAFF. The CDR3 region has the DNA TGTGCCAGCAGCTTAGACACTGACACTGAAGCTTTCTTT.

The CDR3 is CASSQDVASGYGSDTQYF. CDR3 DNA sequence: TGCGCCAGCAGCCAAGATGTGGCTAGCGGGTATGGTTCAGATACGCAGTATTTT. J is TRBJ2-3 and V is TRBV4-3, with 8 bases identical to TRBD2. V dropped 0 bases and J dropped 4; count of bases not matched to a gene: 12. The germline V gene has CDR1 LGHNA and CDR2 YSLEER. The CDR3 spans 18 residues.

This chain links TRBV30 with TRBJ2-5; TRBD2 might be the D (6 bases). Germline V CDR1 and CDR2: GTSNPN, SVGIG (reference sequence). Trimming shortened V by 2 bases and J by 0 bases, and 10 bases separated the two germline ends. This CDR3 region has 14 residues. CDR3 region: CAWSKGTHQETQYF. CDR3 bases: TGTGCCTGGAGTAAGGGGACTCACCAAGAGACCCAGTACTTC.

V gene TRBV18 combines with J gene TRBJ2-5; 9 bases are a match to TRBD2. This CDR3 has 15 residues. CDR1 and CDR2 (germline): KGHSH, LQKENI. The V gene end was trimmed by 4 bases and the J gene end by 10 bases; junction bases not matched to a gene: 13. The chain's CDR3 is CASSLSGGRGGHQYF. The DNA for the CDR3 is TGTGCCAGCTCACTTTCTGGCGGGAGGGGAGGCCACCAGTACTTC.

The sample holds a few counts of this clone. The V gene is TRBV19, the J gene TRBJ2-5; 7 positions match TRBD2. V was pared by 6 bases and J by 4 bases, with 8 bases of the junction left unmatched. Germline V lookup: CDR1 LNHDA, CDR2 SQIVND (reference sequence). This CDR3 comprises 14 residues. The CDR3 coding sequence is TGTGCCAGTAGGGGGGGGACTGGCCGAGAGACCCAGTACTTC. This encodes CASRGGTGRETQYF.

The genes are TRBV18 and TRBJ1-3; 7 bases map to TRBD1. Germline V gene data show CDR1 as KGHSH and CDR2 as LQKENI. The CDR3 is 15 amino acids. Trimming removed 3 bases from V and 4 bases from J; junction bases left unmatched: 6. The CDR3 DNA sequence: TGTGCCAGCTCACCTACAGGGGTAGGAGGAAACACCATATATTTT. This sequence encodes CASSPTGVGGNTIYF.

This sequence joins TRBV6-1 and TRBJ1-4; the D gene is possibly TRBD1 (5 bases). Trimming pared 8 bases from V and 4 bases from J, leaving 14 bases between. This CDR3 contains 14 residues. Germline values: CDR1 MNHNS, CDR2 SASEGT. In nucleotides, the CDR3 is TGTGCCAGCGCCGCCATGACAGTTAATGAAAAACTGTTTTTT. Its translation is CASAAMTVNEKLFF.

V usage is TRBV13 and J usage is TRBJ2-7; 8 bases line up with TRBD2. V dropped 10 bases and J dropped 7; count of bases not matched to a gene: 15. Germline V gene data show CDR1 as PRHDT and CDR2 as FYEKMQ (reference sequence). The CDR3 totals 14 residues. For the CDR3, the DNA is TGTGCCACCGCCCGGGAGGGATCTACGATGGAGCAGTACTTC. Translation: CATAREGSTMEQYF.

The chain joins TRBV9 to TRBJ2-1, with D maybe TRBD2 (5 bases). There are 13 residues in the CDR3. V was cut by 3 bases and J by 4 bases, with 8 bases left in between. CDR1 is SGDLS, CDR2 YYNGEE, per germline. The CDR3 DNA reads TGTGCCAGCAGCGGCCGGGAATACAATGAGCAGTTCTTC. It yields the protein CASSGREYNEQFF.

The V and J genes are TRBV11-3 and TRBJ2-1; D is ambiguous. V was trimmed by 6 bases and J by 10 bases, leaving 13 bases between them. This CDR3 region has 12 residues. Germline loops: CDR1 SGHNT, CDR2 YENEEA. The CDR3 bases are TGTGCCAGCAGTCCCTTGTCGCGGGAGCAGTTCTTC. Its translation is CASSPLSREQFF.

The gene calls are TRBV7-9 and TRBJ2-1; possibly TRBD1 for D (6 bases). This CDR3 is 14 amino acids long. Germline loops: CDR1 SEHNR, CDR2 FQNEAQ (reference sequence). V was clipped by 5 bases and J by 3 bases, with 11 bases between them. CDR3 DNA: TGTGCCAGCAGCGAAGGGGACAACTACAATGAGCAGTTCTTC. Translated, it gives CASSEGDNYNEQFF.

This clone has just one count. The chain carries TRBV7-2 and TRBJ2-2; D call uncertain. V was clipped by 6 bases and J by 8 bases, with 10 bases between them. Germline V gives CDR1 SGHTA, CDR2 FQGNSA. The CDR3 is made up of 12 amino acids. The CDR3 DNA reads as TGTGCCAGCAGTTTAATCCCGGGGGAGCTGTTTTTT. Amino acids: CASSLIPGELFF.